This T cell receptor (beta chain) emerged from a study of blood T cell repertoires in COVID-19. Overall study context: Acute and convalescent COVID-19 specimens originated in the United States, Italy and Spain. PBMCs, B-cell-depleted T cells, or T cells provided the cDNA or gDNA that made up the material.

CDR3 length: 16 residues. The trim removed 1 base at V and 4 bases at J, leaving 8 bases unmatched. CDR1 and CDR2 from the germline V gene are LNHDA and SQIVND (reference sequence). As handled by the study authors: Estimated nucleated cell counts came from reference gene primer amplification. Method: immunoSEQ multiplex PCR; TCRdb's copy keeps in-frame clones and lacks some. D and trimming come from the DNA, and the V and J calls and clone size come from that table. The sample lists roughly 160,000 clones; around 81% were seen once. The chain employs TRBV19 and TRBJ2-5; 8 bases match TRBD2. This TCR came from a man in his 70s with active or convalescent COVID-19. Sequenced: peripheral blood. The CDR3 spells CASSIAGGPSGETQYF. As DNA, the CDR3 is TGTGCCAGTAGTATAGCGGGAGGGCCCTCGGGAGAGACCCAGTACTTC.